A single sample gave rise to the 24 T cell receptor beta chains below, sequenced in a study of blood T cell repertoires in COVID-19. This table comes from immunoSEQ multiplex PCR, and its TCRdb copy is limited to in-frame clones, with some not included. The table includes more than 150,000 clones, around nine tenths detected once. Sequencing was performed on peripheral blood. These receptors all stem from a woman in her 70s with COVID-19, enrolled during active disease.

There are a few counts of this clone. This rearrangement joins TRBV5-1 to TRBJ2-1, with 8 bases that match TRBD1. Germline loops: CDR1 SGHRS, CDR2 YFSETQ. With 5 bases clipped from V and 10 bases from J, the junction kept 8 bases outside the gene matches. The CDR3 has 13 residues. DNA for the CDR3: TGCGCCAGCAGTCAAAACTCAGGGGGCGAGCAGTTCTTC. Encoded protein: CASSQNSGGEQFF. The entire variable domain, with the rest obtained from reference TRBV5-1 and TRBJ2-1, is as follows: KAGVTQTPRYLIKTRGQQVTLSCSPISGHRSVSWYQQTPGQGLQFLFEYFSETQRNKGNFPGRFSGRQFSNSRSEMNVSTLELGDSALYLCASSQNSGGEQFFGPGTRLTVL.

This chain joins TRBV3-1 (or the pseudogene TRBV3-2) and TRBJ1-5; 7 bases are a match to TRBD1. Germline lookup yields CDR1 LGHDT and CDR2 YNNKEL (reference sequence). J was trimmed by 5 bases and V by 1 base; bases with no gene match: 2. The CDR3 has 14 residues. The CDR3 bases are TGTGCCAGCAGCCAAGGTCAGGGGGATCAGCCCCAGCATTTT. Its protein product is CASSQGQGDQPQHF.

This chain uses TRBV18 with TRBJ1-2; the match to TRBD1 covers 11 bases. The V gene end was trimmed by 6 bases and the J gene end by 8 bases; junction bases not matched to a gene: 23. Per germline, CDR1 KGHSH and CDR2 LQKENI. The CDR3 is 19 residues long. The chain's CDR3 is CASSPSAGTGTGGSGGYTF. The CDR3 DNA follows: TGTGCCAGCTCGCCATCTGCGGGAACCGGGACAGGGGGTTCCGGCGGCTACACCTTC.

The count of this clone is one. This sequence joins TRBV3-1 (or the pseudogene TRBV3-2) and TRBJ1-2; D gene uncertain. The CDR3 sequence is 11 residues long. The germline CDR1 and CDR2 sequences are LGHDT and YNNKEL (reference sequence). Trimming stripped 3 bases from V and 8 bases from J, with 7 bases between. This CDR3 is CASSHLGGYTF. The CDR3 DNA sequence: TGTGCCAGCAGCCATTTGGGCGGCTACACCTTC.

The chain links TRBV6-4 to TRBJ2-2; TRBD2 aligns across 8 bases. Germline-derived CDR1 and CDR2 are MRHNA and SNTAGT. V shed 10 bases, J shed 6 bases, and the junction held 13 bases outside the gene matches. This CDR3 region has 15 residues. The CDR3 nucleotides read TGTGCCACCAAGACCACTAGCGGTAGTTCCGGGGAGCTGTTTTTT. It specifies CATKTTSGSSGELFF.

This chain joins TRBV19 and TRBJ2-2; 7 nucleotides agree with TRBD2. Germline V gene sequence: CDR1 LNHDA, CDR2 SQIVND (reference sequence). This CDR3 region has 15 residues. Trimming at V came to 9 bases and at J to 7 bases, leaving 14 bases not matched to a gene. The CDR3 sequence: CASNGVAGASGELFF. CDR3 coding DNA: TGTGCCAGCAATGGAGTTGCGGGAGCTAGCGGGGAGCTGTTTTTT.

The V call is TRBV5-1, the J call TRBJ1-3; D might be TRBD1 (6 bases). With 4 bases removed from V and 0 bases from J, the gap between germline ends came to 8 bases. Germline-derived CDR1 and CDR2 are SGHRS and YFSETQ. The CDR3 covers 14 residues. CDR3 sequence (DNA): TGCGCCAGCAGCCAGGACAGCTCTGGAAACACCATATATTTT. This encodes CASSQDSSGNTIYF.

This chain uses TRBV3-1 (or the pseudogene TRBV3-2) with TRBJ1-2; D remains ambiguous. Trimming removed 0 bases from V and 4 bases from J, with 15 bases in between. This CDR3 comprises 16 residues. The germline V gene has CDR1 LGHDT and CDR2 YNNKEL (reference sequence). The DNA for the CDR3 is TGTGCCAGCAGCCAAGATGGTGTAGCAGTGGGCTATGGCTACACCTTC. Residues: CASSQDGVAVGYGYTF.

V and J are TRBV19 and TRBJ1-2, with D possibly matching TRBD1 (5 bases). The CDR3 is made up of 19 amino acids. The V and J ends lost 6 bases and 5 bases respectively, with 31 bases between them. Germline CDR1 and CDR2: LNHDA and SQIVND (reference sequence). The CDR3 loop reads CASSQRPGQGIHGGYGYTF. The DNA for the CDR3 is TGTGCCAGTAGCCAGAGACCCGGTCAGGGTATTCATGGAGGGTATGGCTACACCTTC.

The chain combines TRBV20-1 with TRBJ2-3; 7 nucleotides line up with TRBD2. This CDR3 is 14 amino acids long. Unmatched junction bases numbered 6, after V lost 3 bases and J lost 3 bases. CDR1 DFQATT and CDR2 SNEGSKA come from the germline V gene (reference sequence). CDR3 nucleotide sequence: TGCAGTGCTAGTTCGGAGCGGGGTACAGATACGCAGTATTTT. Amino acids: CSASSERGTDTQYF.

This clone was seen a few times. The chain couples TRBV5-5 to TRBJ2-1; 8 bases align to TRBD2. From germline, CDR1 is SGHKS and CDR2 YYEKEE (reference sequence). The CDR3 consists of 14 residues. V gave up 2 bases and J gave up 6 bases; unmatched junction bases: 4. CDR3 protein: CASSFILAGNEQFF. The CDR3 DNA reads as TGTGCCAGCAGCTTCATCCTAGCGGGCAATGAGCAGTTCTTC.

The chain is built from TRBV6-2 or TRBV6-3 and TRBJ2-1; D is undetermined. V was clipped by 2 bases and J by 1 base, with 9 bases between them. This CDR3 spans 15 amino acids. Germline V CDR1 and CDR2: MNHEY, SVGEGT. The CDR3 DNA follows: TGTGCCAGCAGTTACGGGCTTAGGTCCTACAATGAGCAGTTCTTC. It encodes CASSYGLRSYNEQFF.

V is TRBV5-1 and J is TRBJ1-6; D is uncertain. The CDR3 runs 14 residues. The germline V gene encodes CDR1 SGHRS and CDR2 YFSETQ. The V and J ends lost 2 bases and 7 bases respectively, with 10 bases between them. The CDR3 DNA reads TGCGCCAGCAGCTTCCCCAGTTTCAATTCACCCCTCCACTTT. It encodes CASSFPSFNSPLHF.

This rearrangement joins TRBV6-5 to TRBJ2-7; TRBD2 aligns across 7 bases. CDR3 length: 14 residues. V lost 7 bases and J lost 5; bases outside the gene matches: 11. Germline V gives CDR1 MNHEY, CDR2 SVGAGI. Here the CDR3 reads CASTRDPGRHEQYF. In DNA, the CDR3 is TGTGCCAGCACCCGGGACCCCGGGAGGCACGAGCAGTACTTC.

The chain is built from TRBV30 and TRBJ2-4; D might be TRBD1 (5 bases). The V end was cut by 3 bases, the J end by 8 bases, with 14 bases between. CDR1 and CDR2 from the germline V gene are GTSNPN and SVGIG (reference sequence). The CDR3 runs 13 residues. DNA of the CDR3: TGTGCCTGGAGCAGGGCCGGATGGGACATTCAGTACTTC. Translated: CAWSRAGWDIQYF.

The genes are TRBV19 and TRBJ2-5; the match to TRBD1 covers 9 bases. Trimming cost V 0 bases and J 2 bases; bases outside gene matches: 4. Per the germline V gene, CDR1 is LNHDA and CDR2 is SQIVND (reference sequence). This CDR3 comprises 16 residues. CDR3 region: CASSIDPGQGQETQYF. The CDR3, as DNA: TGTGCCAGTAGTATAGACCCGGGACAGGGTCAAGAGACCCAGTACTTC.

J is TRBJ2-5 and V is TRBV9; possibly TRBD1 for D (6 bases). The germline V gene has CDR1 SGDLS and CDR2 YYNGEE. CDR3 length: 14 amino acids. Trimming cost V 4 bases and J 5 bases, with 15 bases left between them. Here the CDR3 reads CASSLTQGQETQYF. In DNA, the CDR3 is TGTGCCAGCAGCCTTACTCAGGGGCAGGAGACCCAGTACTTC.

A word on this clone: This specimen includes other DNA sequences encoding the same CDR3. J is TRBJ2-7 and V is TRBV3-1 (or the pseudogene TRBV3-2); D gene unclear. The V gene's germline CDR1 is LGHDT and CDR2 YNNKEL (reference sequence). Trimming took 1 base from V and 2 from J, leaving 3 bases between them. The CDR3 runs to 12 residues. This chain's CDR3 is CASSQATYEQYF. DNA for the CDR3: TGTGCCAGCAGCCAAGCCACCTACGAGCAGTACTTC.

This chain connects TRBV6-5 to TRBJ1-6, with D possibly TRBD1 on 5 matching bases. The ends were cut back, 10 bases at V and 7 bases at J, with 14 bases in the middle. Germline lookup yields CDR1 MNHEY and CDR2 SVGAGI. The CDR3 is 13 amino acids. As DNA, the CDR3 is TGTGCCACCTGGGGCGCGGAGAATTCACCCCTCCACTTT. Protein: CATWGAENSPLHF.

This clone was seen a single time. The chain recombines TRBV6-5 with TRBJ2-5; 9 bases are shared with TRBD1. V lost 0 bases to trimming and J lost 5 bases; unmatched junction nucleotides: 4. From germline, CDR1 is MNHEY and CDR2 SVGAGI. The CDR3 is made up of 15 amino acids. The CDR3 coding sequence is TGTGCCAGCAGTTACTCGGACAGGGGAGGCGAGACCCAGTACTTC. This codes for CASSYSDRGGETQYF.

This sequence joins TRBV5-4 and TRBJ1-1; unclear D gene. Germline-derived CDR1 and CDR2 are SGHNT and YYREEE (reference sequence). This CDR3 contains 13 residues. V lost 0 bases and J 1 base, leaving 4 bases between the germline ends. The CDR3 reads CASSLGANTEAFF. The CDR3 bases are TGTGCCAGCAGCTTGGGGGCGAACACTGAAGCTTTCTTT.

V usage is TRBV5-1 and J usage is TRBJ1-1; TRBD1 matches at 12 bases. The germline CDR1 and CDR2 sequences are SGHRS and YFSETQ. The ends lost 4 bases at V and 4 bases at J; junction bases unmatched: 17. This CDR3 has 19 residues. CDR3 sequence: CASSQGTGGARIRGTEAFF. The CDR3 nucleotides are TGCGCCAGCAGCCAAGGGACAGGGGGCGCAAGGATTAGGGGCACTGAAGCTTTCTTT. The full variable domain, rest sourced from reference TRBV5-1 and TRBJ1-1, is KAGVTQTPRYLIKTRGQQVTLSCSPISGHRSVSWYQQTPGQGLQFLFEYFSETQRNKGNFPGRFSGRQFSNSRSEMNVSTLELGDSALYLCASSQGTGGARIRGTEAFFGQGTRLTVV.

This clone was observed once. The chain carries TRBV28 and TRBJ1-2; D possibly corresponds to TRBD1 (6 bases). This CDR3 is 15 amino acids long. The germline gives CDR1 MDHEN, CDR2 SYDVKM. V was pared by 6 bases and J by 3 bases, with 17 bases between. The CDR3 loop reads CASSPSGEGDYGYTF. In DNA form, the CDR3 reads TGTGCCAGCAGCCCCAGCGGCGAGGGGGACTATGGCTACACCTTC.

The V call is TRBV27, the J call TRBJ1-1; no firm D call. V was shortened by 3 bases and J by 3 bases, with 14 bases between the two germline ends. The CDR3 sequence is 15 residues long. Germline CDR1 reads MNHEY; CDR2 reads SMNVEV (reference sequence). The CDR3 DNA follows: TGTGCCAGCAGTTTCTCAATCACGGGGTACACTGAAGCTTTCTTT. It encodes CASSFSITGYTEAFF.